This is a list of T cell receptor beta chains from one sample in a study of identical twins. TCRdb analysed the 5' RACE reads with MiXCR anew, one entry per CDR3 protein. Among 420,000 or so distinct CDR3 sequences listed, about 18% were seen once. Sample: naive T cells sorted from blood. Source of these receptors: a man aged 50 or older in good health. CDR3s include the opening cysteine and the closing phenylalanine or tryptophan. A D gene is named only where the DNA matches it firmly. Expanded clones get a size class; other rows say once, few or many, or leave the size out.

CDR3nt: TGCGCCAGCAGCCAAGAGCAGGGGTTCGGAGAGACCCAGTACTTC; CDR3aa: CASSQEQGFGETQYF; abundance: many; len: 15; j_gene: TRBJ2-5; v_gene: TRBV4-3; d_gene: -
CDR3nt: TGTGCCAGCAGTTTATGGAGTAGCGGGAGGGATAATGAGCAGTTCTTC; CDR3aa: CASSLWSSGRDNEQFF; abundance: many; len: 16; j_gene: TRBJ2-1; v_gene: TRBV28; d_gene: TRBD2
CDR3nt: TGCAGTGCTGCGGGAGCATACAATGAGCAGTTCTTC; CDR3aa: CSAAGAYNEQFF; abundance: many; len: 12; j_gene: TRBJ2-1; v_gene: TRBV20-1; d_gene: TRBD2
CDR3nt: TGTGCCAGCAGTTACTTCAGGGCACCTAATGAAAAACTGTTTTTT; CDR3aa: CASSYFRAPNEKLFF; abundance: many; len: 15; j_gene: TRBJ1-4; v_gene: TRBV6-5; d_gene: -
CDR3nt: TGTGCCAGCAGTGATTTAGCGGGGGTCTCCTACAATGAGCAGTTCTTC; CDR3aa: CASSDLAGVSYNEQFF; abundance: few; len: 16; j_gene: TRBJ2-1; v_gene: TRBV6-4; d_gene: TRBD2
CDR3nt: TGTGCCAGCAGCCAGTCCTTGGTCGGACAGGGATACAATGAGCAGTTCTTC; CDR3aa: CASSQSLVGQGYNEQFF; abundance: few; len: 17; j_gene: TRBJ2-1; v_gene: TRBV5-4; d_gene: TRBD1
CDR3nt: TGTGCCAGCGGCGAACGACAGGGGGCTCTTACTGAAGCTTTCTTT; CDR3aa: CASGERQGALTEAFF; abundance: once; len: 15; j_gene: TRBJ1-1; v_gene: TRBV6-2/TRBV6-3; d_gene: TRBD1
CDR3nt: TGTGCCAGCAGTTTTTATGGCAGCGAGACCTACGAGCAGTACTTC; CDR3aa: CASSFYGSETYEQYF; abundance: many; len: 15; j_gene: TRBJ2-7; v_gene: TRBV28; d_gene: -
CDR3nt: TGCAGCGTTCTATACGGGACAGGGAACACTGAAGCTTTCTTT; CDR3aa: CSVLYGTGNTEAFF; abundance: few; len: 14; j_gene: TRBJ1-1; v_gene: TRBV29-1; d_gene: TRBD1
CDR3nt: TGCAGTGCTAGCAGGAGACGGGACAGCTCCTACAATGAGCAGTTCTTC; CDR3aa: CSASRRRDSSYNEQFF; abundance: -; len: 16; j_gene: TRBJ2-1; v_gene: TRBV20-1; d_gene: TRBD1
CDR3nt: TGTGCCAGCAGTTTAAGTTTCCAAGAGACCCAGTACTTC; CDR3aa: CASSLSFQETQYF; abundance: few; len: 13; j_gene: TRBJ2-5; v_gene: TRBV12-3/TRBV12-4; d_gene: -
CDR3nt: TGCAGTGCTAGGCGTACAGGGGGCTTGAACACTGAAGCTTTCTTT; CDR3aa: CSARRTGGLNTEAFF; abundance: -; len: 15; j_gene: TRBJ1-1; v_gene: TRBV20-1; d_gene: TRBD1
CDR3nt: TGTGCCGGACGACGCCGGAAGGAGGAGCAGTTCTTC; CDR3aa: CAGRRRKEEQFF; abundance: -; len: 12; j_gene: TRBJ2-1; v_gene: TRBV7-3; d_gene: -
CDR3nt: TGCGCCAGCATTAGAGGGGAGGGGGCGCCCACAGATACGCAGTATTTT; CDR3aa: CASIRGEGAPTDTQYF; abundance: many; len: 16; j_gene: TRBJ2-3; v_gene: TRBV10-2; d_gene: -
CDR3nt: TGCGCCAGCAGCCGGGGACTTTTGGATCAGCCCCAGCATTTT; CDR3aa: CASSRGLLDQPQHF; abundance: once; len: 14; j_gene: TRBJ1-5; v_gene: TRBV4-1; d_gene: -
CDR3nt: TGCGCCAGCAGCTTAGGGACGGGAAGCTCCTACGAGCAGTACTTC; CDR3aa: CASSLGTGSSYEQYF; abundance: many; len: 15; j_gene: TRBJ2-7; v_gene: TRBV5-1; d_gene: -
CDR3nt: TGTGCCACGCGGAATATAGGGGGATCATACAATGAGCAGTTCTTC; CDR3aa: CATRNIGGSYNEQFF; abundance: -; len: 15; j_gene: TRBJ2-1; v_gene: TRBV10-3; d_gene: -
CDR3nt: TGCGCCAGCAGGAAAGACAGGGTGGAGTACACTGAAGCTTTCTTT; CDR3aa: CASRKDRVEYTEAFF; abundance: -; len: 15; j_gene: TRBJ1-1; v_gene: TRBV10-2; d_gene: TRBD1
CDR3nt: TGTGCCAGCAGTTACTCGGGTACCGGGACAGTGAACACTGAAGCTTTCTTT; CDR3aa: CASSYSGTGTVNTEAFF; abundance: -; len: 17; j_gene: TRBJ1-1; v_gene: TRBV6-5; d_gene: TRBD1
CDR3nt: TGTGCCAGCAGCCAAATGGGCAATCAGCCCCAGCATTTT; CDR3aa: CASSQMGNQPQHF; abundance: many; len: 13; j_gene: TRBJ1-5; v_gene: TRBV3-1; d_gene: -
CDR3nt: TGTGCCAGCAGCTACTACAGGGGCGAGCAGTACTTC; CDR3aa: CASSYYRGEQYF; abundance: few; len: 12; j_gene: TRBJ2-7; v_gene: TRBV4-2; d_gene: TRBD1
CDR3nt: TGCGCCAGCAGCCCGACTTCAGCGGGAGCTTCCTACAATGAGCAGTTCTTC; CDR3aa: CASSPTSAGASYNEQFF; abundance: -; len: 17; j_gene: TRBJ2-1; v_gene: TRBV4-3; d_gene: TRBD2
CDR3nt: TGTGCCAGCAGTTACACTGGTGGAGGGATGGATGGCTACACCTTC; CDR3aa: CASSYTGGGMDGYTF; abundance: -; len: 15; j_gene: TRBJ1-2; v_gene: TRBV6-2/TRBV6-3; d_gene: -
CDR3nt: TGCAGCGCTCGCCTCGGCCATGAGGGAGGCACAGATACGCAGTATTTT; CDR3aa: CSARLGHEGGTDTQYF; abundance: few; len: 16; j_gene: TRBJ2-3; v_gene: TRBV29-1; d_gene: -
CDR3nt: TGCAGTGCCAGGGCACGTTGGCTAGCGGACTTAAATGAGCAGTTCTTC; CDR3aa: CSARARWLADLNEQFF; abundance: many; len: 16; j_gene: TRBJ2-1; v_gene: TRBV20-1; d_gene: TRBD2
CDR3nt: TGTGCCACCTCGGACAGGGGGCGAGCTGAAGCTTTCTTT; CDR3aa: CATSDRGRAEAFF; abundance: -; len: 13; j_gene: TRBJ1-1; v_gene: TRBV11-2; d_gene: TRBD1
CDR3nt: TGTGCCAGCAGCTCAACGGGCAGGTTGACCGGGGAGCTGTTTTTT; CDR3aa: CASSSTGRLTGELFF; abundance: -; len: 15; j_gene: TRBJ2-2; v_gene: TRBV11-2; d_gene: -
CDR3nt: TGCAGCGTTGCCCTTGGGACAGGCAGCAATCAGCCCCAGCATTTT; CDR3aa: CSVALGTGSNQPQHF; abundance: many; len: 15; j_gene: TRBJ1-5; v_gene: TRBV29-1; d_gene: TRBD1
CDR3nt: TGTGCCAGCTCAACGAACCGGGCCCCCGAGGGGACCCAGTACTTC; CDR3aa: CASSTNRAPEGTQYF; abundance: -; len: 15; j_gene: TRBJ2-5; v_gene: TRBV18; d_gene: -